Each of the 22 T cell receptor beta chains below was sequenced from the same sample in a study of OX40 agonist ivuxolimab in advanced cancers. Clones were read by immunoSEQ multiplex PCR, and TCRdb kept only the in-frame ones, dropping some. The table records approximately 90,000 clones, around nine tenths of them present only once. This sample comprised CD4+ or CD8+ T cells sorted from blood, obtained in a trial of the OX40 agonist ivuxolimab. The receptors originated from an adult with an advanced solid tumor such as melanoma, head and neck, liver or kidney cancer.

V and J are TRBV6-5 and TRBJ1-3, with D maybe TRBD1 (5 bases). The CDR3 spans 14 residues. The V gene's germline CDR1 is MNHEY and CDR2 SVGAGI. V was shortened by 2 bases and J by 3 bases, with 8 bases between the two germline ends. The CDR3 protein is CASSYDSFGNTIYF. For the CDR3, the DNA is TGTGCCAGCAGTTACGACAGTTTTGGAAACACCATATATTTT.

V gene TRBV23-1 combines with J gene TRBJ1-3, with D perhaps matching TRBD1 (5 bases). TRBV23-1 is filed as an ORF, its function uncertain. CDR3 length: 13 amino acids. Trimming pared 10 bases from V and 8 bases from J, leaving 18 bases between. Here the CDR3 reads CAKGCIGGDTIYF. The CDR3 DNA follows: TGCGCCAAAGGGTGCATAGGAGGGGACACCATATATTTT.

CDR3 sequence: CASSVGGRDNLNTEAFF. CDR3 coding DNA: TGTGCCAGCAGCGTAGGAGGCAGGGATAACTTGAACACTGAAGCTTTCTTT. The chain uses TRBV9 and TRBJ1-1, with D possibly matching TRBD1 (5 bases). CDR1 is SGDLS, CDR2 YYNGEE, per germline. The CDR3 consists of 17 residues. Between the trimmed V and J ends, which lost 0 bases and 0 bases, there was a span of 15 bases.

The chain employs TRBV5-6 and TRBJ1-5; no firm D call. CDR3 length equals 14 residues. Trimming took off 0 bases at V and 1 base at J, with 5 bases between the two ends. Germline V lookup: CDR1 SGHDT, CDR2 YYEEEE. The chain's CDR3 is CASSLVGSNQPQHF. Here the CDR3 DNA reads TGTGCCAGCAGCTTGGTGGGCAGCAATCAGCCCCAGCATTTT.

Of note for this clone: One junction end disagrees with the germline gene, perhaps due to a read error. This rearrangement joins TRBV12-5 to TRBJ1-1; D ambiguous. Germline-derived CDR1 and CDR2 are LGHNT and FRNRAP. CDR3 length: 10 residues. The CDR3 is CATANAEAFF. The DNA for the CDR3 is TGTGCTACAGCGAACGCTGAAGCTTTCTTT.

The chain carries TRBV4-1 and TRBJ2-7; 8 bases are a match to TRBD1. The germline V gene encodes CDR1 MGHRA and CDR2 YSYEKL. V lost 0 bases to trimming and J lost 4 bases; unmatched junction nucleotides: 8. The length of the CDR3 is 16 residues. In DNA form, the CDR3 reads TGCGCCAGCAGCCAAGATCCAGGACAGGGATCTTACGAGCAGTACTTC. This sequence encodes CASSQDPGQGSYEQYF.

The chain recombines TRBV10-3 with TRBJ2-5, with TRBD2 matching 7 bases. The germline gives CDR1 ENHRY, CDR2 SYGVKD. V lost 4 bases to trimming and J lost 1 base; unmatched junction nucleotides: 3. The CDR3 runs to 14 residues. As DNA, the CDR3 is TGTGCCATCAGTGGGGGGGGAATCCAAGAGACCCAGTACTTC. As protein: CAISGGGIQETQYF.

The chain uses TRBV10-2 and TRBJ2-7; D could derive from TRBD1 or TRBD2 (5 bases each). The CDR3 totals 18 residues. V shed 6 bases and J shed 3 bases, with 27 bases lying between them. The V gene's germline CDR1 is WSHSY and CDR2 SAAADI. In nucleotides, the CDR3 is TGCGCCAGCAGCAAGTCCCGGGACGCGCGAGGATCCCTCTACGAGCAGTACTTC. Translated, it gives CASSKSRDARGSLYEQYF.

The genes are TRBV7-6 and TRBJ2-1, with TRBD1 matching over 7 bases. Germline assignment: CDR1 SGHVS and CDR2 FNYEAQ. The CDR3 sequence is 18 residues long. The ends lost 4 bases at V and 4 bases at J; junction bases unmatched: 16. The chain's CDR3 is CASSSPEGTGALYNEQFF. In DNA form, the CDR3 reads TGTGCCAGCAGCTCCCCAGAAGGAACAGGGGCTTTATACAATGAGCAGTTCTTC.

The CDR3 loop is CASSAGGGAYNEQFF. The CDR3 DNA reads as TGTGCCAGCAGCGCCGGCGGGGGGGCCTACAATGAGCAGTTCTTC. V gene TRBV9 combines with J gene TRBJ2-1, with 9 bases matching TRBD2. Per the germline V gene, CDR1 is SGDLS and CDR2 is YYNGEE. The CDR3 is 15 amino acids. V dropped 3 bases and J dropped 2; count of bases not matched to a gene: 3.

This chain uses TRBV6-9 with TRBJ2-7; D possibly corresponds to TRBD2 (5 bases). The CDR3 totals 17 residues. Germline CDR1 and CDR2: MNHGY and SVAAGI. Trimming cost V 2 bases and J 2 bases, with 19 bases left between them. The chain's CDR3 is CASSYPLTLDGAYEQYF. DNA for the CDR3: TGTGCCAGCAGTTATCCCCTTACTCTAGACGGGGCCTACGAGCAGTACTTC.

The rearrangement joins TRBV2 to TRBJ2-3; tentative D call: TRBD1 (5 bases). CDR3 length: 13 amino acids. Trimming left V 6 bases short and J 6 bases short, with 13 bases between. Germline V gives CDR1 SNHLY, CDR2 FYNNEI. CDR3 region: CASRAPGSDTQYF. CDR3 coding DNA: TGTGCCAGCAGAGCCCCAGGGTCGGATACGCAGTATTTT.

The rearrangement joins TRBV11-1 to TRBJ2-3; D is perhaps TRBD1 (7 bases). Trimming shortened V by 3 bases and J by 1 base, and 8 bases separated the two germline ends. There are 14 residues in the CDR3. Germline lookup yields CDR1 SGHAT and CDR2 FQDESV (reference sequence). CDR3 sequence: CASSFRGGTDTQYF. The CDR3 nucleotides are TGTGCCAGCAGCTTCAGGGGGGGCACAGATACGCAGTATTTT.

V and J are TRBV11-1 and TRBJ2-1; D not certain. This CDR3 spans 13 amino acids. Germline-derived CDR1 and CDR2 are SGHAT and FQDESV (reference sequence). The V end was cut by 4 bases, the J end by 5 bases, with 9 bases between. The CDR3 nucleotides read TGTGCCAGCAGCTCCAAGACGAACAATGAGCAGTTCTTC. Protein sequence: CASSSKTNNEQFF.

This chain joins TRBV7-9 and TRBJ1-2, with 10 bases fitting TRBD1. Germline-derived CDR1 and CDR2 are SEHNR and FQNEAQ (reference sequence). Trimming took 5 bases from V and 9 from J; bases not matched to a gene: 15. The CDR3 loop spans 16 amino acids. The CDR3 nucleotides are TGTGCCAGCAGCCCGGGCCCTGGACAGGGGGTTGGTAGCTACACCTTC. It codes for CASSPGPGQGVGSYTF.

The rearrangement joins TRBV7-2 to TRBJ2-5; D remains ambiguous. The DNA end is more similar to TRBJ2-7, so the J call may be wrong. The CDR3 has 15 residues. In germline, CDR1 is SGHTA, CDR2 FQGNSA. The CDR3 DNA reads TGTGCCAGCAGCTTAGGCCCCAACAGAGCCTACGAGCAGTACTTC. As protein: CASSLGPNRAYEQYF.

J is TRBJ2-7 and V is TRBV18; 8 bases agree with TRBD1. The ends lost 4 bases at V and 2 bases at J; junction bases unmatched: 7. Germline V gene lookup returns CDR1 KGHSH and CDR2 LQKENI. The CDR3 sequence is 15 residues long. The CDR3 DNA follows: TGTGCCAGCTCACTCGGACAGGGCCTAACCTACGAGCAGTACTTC. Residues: CASSLGQGLTYEQYF. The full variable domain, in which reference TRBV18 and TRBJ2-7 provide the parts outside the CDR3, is NAGVMQNPRHLVRRRGQEARLRCSPMKGHSHVYWYRQLPEEGLKFMVYLQKENIIDESGMPKERFSAEFPKEGPSILRIQQVVRGDSAAYFCASSLGQGLTYEQYFGPGTRLTVT.

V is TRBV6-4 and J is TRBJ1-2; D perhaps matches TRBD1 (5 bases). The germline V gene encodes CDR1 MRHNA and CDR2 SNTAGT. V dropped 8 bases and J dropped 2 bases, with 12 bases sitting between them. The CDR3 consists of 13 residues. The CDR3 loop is CASSGTGNYGYTF. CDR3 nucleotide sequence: TGTGCCAGCTCGGGGACCGGGAACTATGGCTACACCTTC.

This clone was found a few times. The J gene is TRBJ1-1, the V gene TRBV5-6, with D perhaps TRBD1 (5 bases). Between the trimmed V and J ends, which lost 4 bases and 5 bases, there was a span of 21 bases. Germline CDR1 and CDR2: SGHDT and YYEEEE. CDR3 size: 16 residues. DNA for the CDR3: TGTGCCAGCAGCCCCCACACGGGGCGCGGGGGGACTGAAGCTTTCTTT. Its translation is CASSPHTGRGGTEAFF.

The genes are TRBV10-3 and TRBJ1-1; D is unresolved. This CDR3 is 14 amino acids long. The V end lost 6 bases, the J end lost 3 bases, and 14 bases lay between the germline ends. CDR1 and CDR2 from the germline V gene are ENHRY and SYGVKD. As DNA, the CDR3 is TGTGCCATCAGACCCCACCGCGAGGACACTGAAGCTTTCTTT. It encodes CAIRPHREDTEAFF.

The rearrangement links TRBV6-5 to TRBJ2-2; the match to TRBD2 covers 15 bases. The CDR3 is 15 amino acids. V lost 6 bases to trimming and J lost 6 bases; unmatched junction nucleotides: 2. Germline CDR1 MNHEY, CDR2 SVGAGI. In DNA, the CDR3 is TGTGCCAGCAGCTGGACTAGCGGGGGGGCCGGGGAGCTGTTTTTT. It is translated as CASSWTSGGAGELFF.

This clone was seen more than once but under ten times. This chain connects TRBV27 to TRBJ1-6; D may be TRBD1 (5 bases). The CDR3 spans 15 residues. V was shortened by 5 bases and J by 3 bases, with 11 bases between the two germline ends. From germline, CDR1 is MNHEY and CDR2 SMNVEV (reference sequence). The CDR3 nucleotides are TGTGCCAGCAGTGCCGGGGGGAACTATAATTCACCCCTCCACTTT. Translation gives CASSAGGNYNSPLHF.